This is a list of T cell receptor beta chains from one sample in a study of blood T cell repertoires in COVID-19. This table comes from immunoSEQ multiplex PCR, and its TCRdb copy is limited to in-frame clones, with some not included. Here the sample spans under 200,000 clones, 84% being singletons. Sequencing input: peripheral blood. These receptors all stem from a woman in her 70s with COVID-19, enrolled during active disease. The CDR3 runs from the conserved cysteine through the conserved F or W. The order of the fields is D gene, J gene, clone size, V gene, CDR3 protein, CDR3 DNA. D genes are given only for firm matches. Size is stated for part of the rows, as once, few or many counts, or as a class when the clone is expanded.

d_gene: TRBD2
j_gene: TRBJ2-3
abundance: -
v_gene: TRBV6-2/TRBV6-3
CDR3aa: CASSSGLAGGRDTQYF
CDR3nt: TGTGCCAGCAGCTCCGGACTAGCGGGAGGGAGAGATACGCAGTATTTT

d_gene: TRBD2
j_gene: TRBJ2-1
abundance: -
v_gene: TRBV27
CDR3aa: CATSGRGDNEQFF
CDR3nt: TGTGCCACCTCAGGGCGGGGGGACAATGAGCAGTTCTTC

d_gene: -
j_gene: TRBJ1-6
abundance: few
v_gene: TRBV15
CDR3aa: CATSRDTFSPLHF
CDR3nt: TGTGCCACCAGCAGAGATACTTTTTCACCCCTCCACTTT

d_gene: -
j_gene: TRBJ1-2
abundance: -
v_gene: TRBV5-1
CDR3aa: CASSPDLTLYGYTF
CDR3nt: TGCGCCAGCAGCCCGGACTTAACGCTCTATGGCTACACCTTC

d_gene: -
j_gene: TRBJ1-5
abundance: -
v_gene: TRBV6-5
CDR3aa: CASRYGSSNQPQHF
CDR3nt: TGTGCCAGCAGATATGGGAGTAGCAATCAGCCCCAGCATTTT

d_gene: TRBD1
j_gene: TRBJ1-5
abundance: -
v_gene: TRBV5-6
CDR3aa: CASSRDRGNQPQHF
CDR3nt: TGTGCCAGCAGCAGAGACAGGGGCAATCAGCCCCAGCATTTT

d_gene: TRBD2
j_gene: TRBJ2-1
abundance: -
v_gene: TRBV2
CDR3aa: CASRRGGNNEQFF
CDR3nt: TGTGCCAGCAGGCGGGGAGGGAACAATGAGCAGTTCTTC

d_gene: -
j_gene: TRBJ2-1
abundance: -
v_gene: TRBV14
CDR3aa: CASSHPTDGGNEQFF
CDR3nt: TGTGCCAGCAGCCATCCGACGGACGGCGGGAATGAGCAGTTCTTC

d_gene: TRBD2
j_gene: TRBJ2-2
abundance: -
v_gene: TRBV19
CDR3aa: CASSRGLAGGPGTGELFF
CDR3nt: TGTGCCAGTAGCCGGGGACTAGCGGGAGGGCCCGGCACCGGGGAGCTGTTTTTT

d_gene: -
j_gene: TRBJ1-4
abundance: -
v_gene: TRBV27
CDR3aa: CASSLSRGGGREKLFF
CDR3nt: TGTGCCAGCAGTTTATCGCGGGGAGGCGGTCGTGAAAAACTGTTTTTT

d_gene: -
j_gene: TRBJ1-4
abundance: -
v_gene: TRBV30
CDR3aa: CAWSAPQTNEKLFF
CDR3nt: TGTGCCTGGAGTGCCCCACAAACTAATGAAAAACTGTTTTTT

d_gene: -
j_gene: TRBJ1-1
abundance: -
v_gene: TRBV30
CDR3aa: CAWSVQGNTEAFF
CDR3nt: TGTGCCTGGAGTGTCCAGGGAAACACTGAAGCTTTCTTT

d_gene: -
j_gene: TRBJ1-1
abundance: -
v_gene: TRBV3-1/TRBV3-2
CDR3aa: CASRGGAVTEAFF
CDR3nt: TGTGCCAGCAGAGGGGGGGCTGTCACTGAAGCTTTCTTT

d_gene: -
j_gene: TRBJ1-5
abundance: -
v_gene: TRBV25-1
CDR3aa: CASSGTGNQPQHF
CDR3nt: TGTGCCAGCAGTGGAACAGGTAATCAGCCCCAGCATTTT

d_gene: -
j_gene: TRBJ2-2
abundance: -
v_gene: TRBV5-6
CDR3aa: CASSLVRSRRNTGELFF
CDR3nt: TGTGCCAGCAGCTTGGTTCGTTCTCGTCGTAACACCGGGGAGCTGTTTTTT

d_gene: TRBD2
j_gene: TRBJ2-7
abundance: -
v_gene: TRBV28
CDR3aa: CASSSEETSFYEQYF
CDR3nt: TGTGCCAGCAGTTCGGAAGAGACTAGCTTCTACGAGCAGTACTTC

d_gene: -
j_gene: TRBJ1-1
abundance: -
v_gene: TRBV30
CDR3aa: CAWSTGTEAFF
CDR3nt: TGTGCCTGGAGTACGGGTACTGAAGCTTTCTTT

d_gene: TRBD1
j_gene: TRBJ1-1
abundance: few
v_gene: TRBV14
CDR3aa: CASRLGTGDTEAFF
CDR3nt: TGTGCCAGCAGACTCGGGACAGGGGACACTGAAGCTTTCTTT

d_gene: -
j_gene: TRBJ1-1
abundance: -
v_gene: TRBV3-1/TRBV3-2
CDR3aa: CASKGRTEAFF
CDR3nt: TGTGCCAGCAAGGGGAGGACTGAAGCTTTCTTT

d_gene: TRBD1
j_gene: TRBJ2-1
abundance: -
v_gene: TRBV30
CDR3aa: CAWSARGRDRGYNEQFF
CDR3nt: TGTGCCTGGAGTGCCCGAGGTAGGGACAGGGGCTACAATGAGCAGTTCTTC

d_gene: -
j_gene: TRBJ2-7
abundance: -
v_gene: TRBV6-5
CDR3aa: CASSQAVLYEQYF
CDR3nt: TGTGCCAGCAGCCAAGCCGTACTCTACGAGCAGTACTTC

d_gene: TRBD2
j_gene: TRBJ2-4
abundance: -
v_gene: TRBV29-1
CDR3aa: CSVTGPSGKVNIQYF
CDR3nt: TGCAGCGTGACGGGGCCTAGCGGGAAAGTAAACATTCAGTACTTC

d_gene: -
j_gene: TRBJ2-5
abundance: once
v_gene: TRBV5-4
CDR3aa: CASSSWTDQETQYF
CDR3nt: TGTGCCAGCAGCTCCTGGACTGATCAAGAGACCCAGTACTTC

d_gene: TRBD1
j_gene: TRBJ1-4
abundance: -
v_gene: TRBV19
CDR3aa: CATSRDRATNEKLFF
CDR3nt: TGTGCCACGTCCCGGGACAGAGCAACTAATGAAAAACTGTTTTTT

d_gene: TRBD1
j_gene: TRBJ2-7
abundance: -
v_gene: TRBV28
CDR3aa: CASRPQGSYEQYF
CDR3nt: TGTGCCAGCAGGCCACAGGGGTCCTACGAGCAGTACTTC

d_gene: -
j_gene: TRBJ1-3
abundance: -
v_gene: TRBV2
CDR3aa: CASSEAHAPPTLSGNTIYF
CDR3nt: TGTGCCAGCAGTGAAGCGCACGCCCCACCTACTCTCTCTGGAAACACCATATATTTT

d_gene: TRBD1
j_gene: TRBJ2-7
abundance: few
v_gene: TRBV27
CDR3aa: CASSLTGGFEQYF
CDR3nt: TGTGCCAGCAGTTTGACAGGGGGCTTCGAGCAGTACTTC

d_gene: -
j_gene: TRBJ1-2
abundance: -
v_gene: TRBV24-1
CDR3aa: CATSHAPGGYTF
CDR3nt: TGTGCCACCAGCCATGCTCCGGGGGGCTACACCTTC

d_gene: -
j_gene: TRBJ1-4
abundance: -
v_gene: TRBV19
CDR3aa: CASSFLRTANEKLFF
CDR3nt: TGTGCCAGTAGTTTTCTTCGGACAGCGAATGAAAAACTGTTTTTT

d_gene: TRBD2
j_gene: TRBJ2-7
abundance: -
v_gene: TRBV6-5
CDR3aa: CASTWGLAGRYEQYF
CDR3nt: TGTGCCAGCACATGGGGACTAGCGGGAAGGTACGAGCAGTACTTC

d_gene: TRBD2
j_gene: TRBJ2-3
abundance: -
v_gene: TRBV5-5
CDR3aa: CASSPSSGGFTDTQYF
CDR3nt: TGTGCCAGCAGTCCTTCTAGCGGGGGGTTCACAGATACGCAGTATTTT

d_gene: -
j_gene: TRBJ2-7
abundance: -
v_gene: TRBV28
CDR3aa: CASQRQFEAYEQYF
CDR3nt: TGTGCCAGCCAACGACAGTTCGAAGCCTACGAGCAGTACTTC

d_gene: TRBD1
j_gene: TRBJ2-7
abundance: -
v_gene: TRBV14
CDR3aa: CASSRQGIGFYEQYF
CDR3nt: TGTGCCAGCAGCCGACAGGGAATCGGCTTCTACGAGCAGTACTTC

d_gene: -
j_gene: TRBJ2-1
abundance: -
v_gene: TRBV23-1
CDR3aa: CASSQSIWAGSNRDEQFF
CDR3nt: TGCGCCAGCAGTCAATCAATTTGGGCGGGATCAAATCGCGATGAGCAGTTCTTC

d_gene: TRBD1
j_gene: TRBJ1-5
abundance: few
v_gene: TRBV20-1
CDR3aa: CSASAGGELGNQPQHF
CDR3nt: TGCAGTGCTAGTGCAGGGGGCGAATTGGGGAATCAGCCCCAGCATTTT

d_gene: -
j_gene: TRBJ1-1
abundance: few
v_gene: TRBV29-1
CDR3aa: CSVSDPGAFF
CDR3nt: TGCAGCGTCTCAGATCCTGGAGCTTTCTTT

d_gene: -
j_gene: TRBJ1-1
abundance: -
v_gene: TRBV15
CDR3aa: CATRANMNTEAFF
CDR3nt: TGTGCCACCAGGGCCAACATGAACACTGAAGCTTTCTTT

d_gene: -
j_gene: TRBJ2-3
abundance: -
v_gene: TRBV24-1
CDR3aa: CATSRTASTDTQYF
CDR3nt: TGTGCCACCTCGCGGACAGCCTCCACAGATACGCAGTATTTT

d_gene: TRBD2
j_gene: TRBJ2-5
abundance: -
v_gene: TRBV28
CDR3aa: CASREYSGSNQETQYF
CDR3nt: TGTGCCAGCAGAGAATATAGCGGGAGTAACCAAGAGACCCAGTACTTC

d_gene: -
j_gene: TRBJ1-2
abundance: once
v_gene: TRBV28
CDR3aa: CASSLQGYGYTF
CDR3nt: TGTGCCAGCAGTTTACAGGGCTATGGCTACACCTTC

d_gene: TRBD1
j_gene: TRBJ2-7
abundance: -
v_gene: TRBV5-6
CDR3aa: CASSLEGTGLHEQYF
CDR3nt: TGTGCCAGCAGCTTGGAGGGGACAGGGCTGCACGAGCAGTACTTC

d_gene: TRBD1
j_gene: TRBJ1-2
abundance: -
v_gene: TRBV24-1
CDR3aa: CATSDTGQVYGYTF
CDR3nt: TGTGCCACCAGTGATACCGGACAGGTCTATGGCTACACCTTC

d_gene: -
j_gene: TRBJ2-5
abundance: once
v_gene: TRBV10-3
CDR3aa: CAISEPGDLRETQYF
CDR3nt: TGTGCCATCAGTGAGCCCGGGGACTTACGGGAGACCCAGTACTTC

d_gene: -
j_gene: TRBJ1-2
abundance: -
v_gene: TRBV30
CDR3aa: CAWYRTGYTF
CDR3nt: TGTGCCTGGTACAGGACGGGCTACACCTTC

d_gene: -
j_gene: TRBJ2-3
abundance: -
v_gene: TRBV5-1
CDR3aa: CASSSPGGNPDTQYF
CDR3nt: TGCGCCAGCAGCTCTCCGGGCGGGAACCCAGATACGCAGTATTTT

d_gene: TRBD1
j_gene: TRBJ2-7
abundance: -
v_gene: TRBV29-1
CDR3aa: CSVRTGSSYEQYF
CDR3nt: TGCAGCGTGCGGACAGGGAGCTCCTACGAGCAGTACTTC

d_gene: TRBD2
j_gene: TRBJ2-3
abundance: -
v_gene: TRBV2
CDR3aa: CASSYSGRSPDTQYF
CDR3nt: TGTGCCAGCAGTTATAGCGGGAGGAGCCCAGATACGCAGTATTTT

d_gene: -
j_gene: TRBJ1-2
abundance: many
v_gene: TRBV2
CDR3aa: CASSEARDYGYTF
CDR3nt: TGTGCCAGCAGTGAGGCCCGGGACTATGGCTACACCTTC